A single sample gave rise to the 15 T cell receptor beta chains below, sequenced in a study of blood T cell repertoires in COVID-19. Sequencing used immunoSEQ multiplex PCR; TCRdb keeps in-frame clones, though not all of them. The table includes 90,000 to 150,000 clones, about 80% detected once. What was sequenced was peripheral blood. These receptors were obtained from a woman at least 80 years old with acute or convalescent COVID-19.

The chain couples TRBV12-3 or TRBV12-4 to TRBJ2-7; 10 nucleotides match TRBD2. The CDR3 covers 13 residues. V trimming: 7 bases; J trimming: 4 bases; junction bases outside the gene matches: 4. The CDR3 spells CASTGTSVYEQYF. The CDR3, as DNA: TGTGCCAGCACTGGGACTAGCGTTTACGAGCAGTACTTC.

This chain links TRBV5-1 with TRBJ1-6, with 8 positions matching TRBD1. The trim removed 3 bases at V and 9 bases at J, leaving 14 bases unmatched. The length of the CDR3 is 17 residues. The germline V gene has CDR1 SGHRS and CDR2 YFSETQ. In DNA, the CDR3 is TGCGCCAGCAGCTCAATCCCAGGGGGCTTCTCGCGTTCACCCCTCCACTTT. Protein: CASSSIPGGFSRSPLHF.

The CDR3 sequence is CASSQGTGSEQFF. The CDR3 coding sequence is TGTGCCAGCTCACAAGGGACTGGGAGTGAGCAGTTCTTC. V usage is TRBV18 and J usage is TRBJ2-1, with D possibly matching TRBD2 (6 bases). Germline assignment: CDR1 KGHSH and CDR2 LQKENI. The CDR3 extends over 13 amino acids. The V end was cut by 4 bases, the J end by 9 bases, with 13 bases between.

J is TRBJ2-7 and V is TRBV11-2; a possible D gene is TRBD1 (6 bases). V lost 6 bases and J lost 2, with 14 bases in between. This CDR3 region has 14 residues. CDR1 is SGHAT and CDR2 is FQNNGV in the germline V gene. CDR3 loop: CASSPFTGPYEQYF. For the CDR3, the DNA is TGTGCCAGCAGTCCCTTCACAGGGCCCTACGAGCAGTACTTC.

The chain uses TRBV19 and TRBJ2-7, with 11 bases fitting TRBD2. Germline loops: CDR1 LNHDA, CDR2 SQIVND (reference sequence). CDR3 length: 14 amino acids. Losses at the gene ends were 8 bases for V and 0 bases for J; bases not matched to a gene: 3. The CDR3 loop reads CASATSGNSYEQYF. CDR3 nucleotides: TGTGCCAGTGCGACTAGCGGGAACTCCTACGAGCAGTACTTC. Together with reference TRBV19 and TRBJ2-7, the CDR3 gives the full variable domain: DGGITQSPKYLFRKEGQNVTLSCEQNLNHDAMYWYRQDPGQGLRLIYYSQIVNDFQKGDIAEGYSVSREKKESFPLTVTSAQKNPTAFYLCASATSGNSYEQYFGPGTRLTVT.

The rearrangement joins TRBV11-2 to TRBJ2-1; 7 bases are a match to TRBD1. V was pared by 5 bases and J by 6 bases, with 7 bases of the junction left unmatched. The CDR3 runs 14 residues. The germline V gene encodes CDR1 SGHAT and CDR2 FQNNGV. CDR3 in DNA: TGTGCCAGCAGCCCGAGGACAGGCCCCAATGAGCAGTTCTTC. Translating gives CASSPRTGPNEQFF.

This clone appeared once. This chain connects TRBV28 to TRBJ1-1; D remains ambiguous. The germline V gene encodes CDR1 MDHEN and CDR2 SYDVKM. The CDR3 runs to 15 residues. V shed 2 bases and J shed 3 bases, with 13 bases lying between them. The CDR3 bases are TGTGCCAGCAGTTTAAGAGGAGGGTGGGACACTGAAGCTTTCTTT. Translation: CASSLRGGWDTEAFF.

The CDR3: CASSLDQGLDGYTF. For the CDR3, the DNA is TGTGCCAGCAGCTTAGATCAGGGGTTGGATGGCTACACCTTC. The chain links TRBV7-2 to TRBJ1-2; D perhaps matches TRBD1 (6 bases). The CDR3 extends over 14 amino acids. CDR1 is SGHTA, CDR2 FQGNSA, per germline. The V end was cut by 1 base, the J end by 6 bases, with 12 bases between.

The gene calls are TRBV2 and TRBJ1-2, with 7 nucleotides matching TRBD1. The CDR3 length is 15 residues. V was clipped by 1 base and J by 7 bases; unmatched bases: 9. Germline V gene sequence: CDR1 SNHLY, CDR2 FYNNEI. The CDR3 DNA reads TGTGCCAGCAGTGAAGGACAGGGTTTCGTAGGTGGCTACACCTTC. It specifies CASSEGQGFVGGYTF. Filled out from reference TRBV2 and TRBJ1-2, the complete variable domain reads EPEVTQTPSHQVTQMGQEVILRCVPISNHLYFYWYRQILGQKVEFLVSFYNNEISEKSEIFDDQFSVERPDGSNFTLKIRSTKLEDSAMYFCASSEGQGFVGGYTFGSGTRLTVV.

The rearrangement links TRBV7-2 to TRBJ1-2; D is unresolved. Germline values: CDR1 SGHTA, CDR2 FQGNSA. V was cut by 3 bases and J by 4 bases, with 12 bases left in between. CDR3 length: 14 amino acids. DNA for the CDR3: TGTGCCAGCAGCTTTTTGAGAACAGCCTATGGCTACACCTTC. Its protein is CASSFLRTAYGYTF.

The gene calls are TRBV14 and TRBJ2-1; 9 bases are shared with TRBD2. The CDR3 spans 14 residues. From germline, CDR1 is SGHDN and CDR2 FVKESK. Losses at the gene ends were 4 bases for V and 8 bases for J; bases not matched to a gene: 6. The CDR3 nucleotides read TGTGCCAGCAGCCCATTCTTAGCGGGAGATGAGCAGTTCTTC. This codes for CASSPFLAGDEQFF. Full variable domain (rest looked up from reference TRBV14 and TRBJ2-1): EAGVTQFPSHSVIEKGQTVTLRCDPISGHDNLYWYRRVMGKEIKFLLHFVKESKQDESGMPNNRFLAERTGGTYSTLKVQPAELEDSGVYFCASSPFLAGDEQFFGPGTRLTVL.

The rearrangement uses TRBV5-1 and TRBJ1-1; D perhaps matches TRBD1 (6 bases). Trimming stripped 4 bases from V and 0 bases from J, with 16 bases between. Germline loops: CDR1 SGHRS, CDR2 YFSETQ. CDR3 size: 16 residues. CDR3 coding DNA: TGCGCCAGCAGCCCGGGGACATTCCAGATGAACACTGAAGCTTTCTTT. Amino acid sequence: CASSPGTFQMNTEAFF.

The chain recombines TRBV7-8 with TRBJ2-7, with 10 bases lining up with TRBD2. The CDR3 spans 14 residues. Trimming cost V 3 bases and J 3 bases; bases outside gene matches: 2. Per germline, CDR1 SGHVS and CDR2 FQNEAQ. The CDR3 sequence is CASSFGLAVYEQYF. In DNA, the CDR3 is TGTGCCAGCAGCTTCGGACTAGCGGTCTACGAGCAGTACTTC.

The rearrangement joins TRBV30 to TRBJ2-2, with 7 bases that match TRBD1. J lost 7 bases, V lost 1 base, and 12 bases had no gene match. The CDR3 consists of 16 residues. From germline, CDR1 is GTSNPN and CDR2 SVGIG (reference sequence). This CDR3 is CAWSDDRDGLVGELFF. The DNA of the CDR3 is TGTGCCTGGAGTGACGACAGGGATGGATTGGTCGGGGAGCTGTTTTTT.

The chain carries TRBV5-6 and TRBJ1-4; 8 nucleotides line up with TRBD1. V was pared by 5 bases and J by 1 base, with 4 bases of the junction left unmatched. Germline V gene sequence: CDR1 SGHDT, CDR2 YYEEEE. CDR3 length: 15 residues. The CDR3 loop reads CASRSTGGTNEKLFF. The DNA for the CDR3 is TGTGCCAGCAGGTCCACAGGGGGAACTAATGAAAAACTGTTTTTT.